The clone carrying this TCR beta chain has at least ten counts. TCRdb reanalysed the 5' RACE reads using MiXCR and keeps one entry per CDR3 protein. The table includes 53,000 or so distinct CDR3 sequences, more than 9.5% detected once. This entry belongs to a study of neurological immune-mediated disorders. The germline gives CDR1 DFQATT, CDR2 SNEGSKA (reference sequence). The trim removed 6 bases at V and 4 bases at J, leaving 8 bases unmatched. The CDR3 is 14 residues long. The sequenced material came from PBMCs. The TCR comes from an older woman with HTLV-1-associated myelopathy (HAM/TSP). The chain joins TRBV20-1 to TRBJ2-1, with 8 bases lining up with TRBD2. CDR3 in amino acids: CSAPRSGTYNEQFF. CDR3 in DNA: TGCAGTGCCCCGCGTAGCGGGACTTACAATGAGCAGTTCTTC.